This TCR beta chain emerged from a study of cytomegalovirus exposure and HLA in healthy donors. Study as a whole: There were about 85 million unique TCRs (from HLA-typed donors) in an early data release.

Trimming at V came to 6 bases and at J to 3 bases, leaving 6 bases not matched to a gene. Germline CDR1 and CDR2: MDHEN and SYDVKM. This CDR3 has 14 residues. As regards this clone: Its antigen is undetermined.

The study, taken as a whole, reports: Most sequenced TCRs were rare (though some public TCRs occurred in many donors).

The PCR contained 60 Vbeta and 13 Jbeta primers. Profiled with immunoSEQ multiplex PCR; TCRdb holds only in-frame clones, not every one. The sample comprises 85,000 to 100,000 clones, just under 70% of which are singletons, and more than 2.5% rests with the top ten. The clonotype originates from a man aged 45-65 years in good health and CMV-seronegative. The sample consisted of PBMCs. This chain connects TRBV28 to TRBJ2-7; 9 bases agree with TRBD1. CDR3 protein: CASRRDRGNYEQYF. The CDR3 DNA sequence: TGTGCCAGCAGACGAGACAGGGGGAACTACGAGCAGTACTTC.